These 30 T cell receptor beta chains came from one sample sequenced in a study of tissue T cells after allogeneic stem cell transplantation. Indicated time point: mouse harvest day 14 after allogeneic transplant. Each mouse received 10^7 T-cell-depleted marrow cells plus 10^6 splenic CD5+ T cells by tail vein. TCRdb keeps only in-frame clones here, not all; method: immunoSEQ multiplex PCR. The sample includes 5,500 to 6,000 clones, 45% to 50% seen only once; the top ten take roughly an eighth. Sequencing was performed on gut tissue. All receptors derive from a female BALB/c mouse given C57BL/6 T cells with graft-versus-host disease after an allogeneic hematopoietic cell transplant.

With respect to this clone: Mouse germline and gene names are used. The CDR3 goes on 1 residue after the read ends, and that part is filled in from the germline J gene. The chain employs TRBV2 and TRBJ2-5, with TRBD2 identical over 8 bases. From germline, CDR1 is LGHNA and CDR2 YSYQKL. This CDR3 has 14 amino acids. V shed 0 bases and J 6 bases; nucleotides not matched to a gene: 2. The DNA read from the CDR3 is TGTGCCAGCAGCCAAGACTGGGGGGAGGACACCCAGTAC. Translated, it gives CASSQDWGEDTQY. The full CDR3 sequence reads CASSQDWGEDTQYF.

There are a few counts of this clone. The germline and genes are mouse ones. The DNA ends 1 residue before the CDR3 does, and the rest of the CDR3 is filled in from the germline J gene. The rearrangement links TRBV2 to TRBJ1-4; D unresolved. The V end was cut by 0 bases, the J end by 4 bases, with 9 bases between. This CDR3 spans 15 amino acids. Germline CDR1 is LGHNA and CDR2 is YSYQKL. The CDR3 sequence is CASSQERRYNERLFF. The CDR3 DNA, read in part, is TGTGCCAGCAGCCAAGAGAGGCGGTACAACGAAAGATTATTT.

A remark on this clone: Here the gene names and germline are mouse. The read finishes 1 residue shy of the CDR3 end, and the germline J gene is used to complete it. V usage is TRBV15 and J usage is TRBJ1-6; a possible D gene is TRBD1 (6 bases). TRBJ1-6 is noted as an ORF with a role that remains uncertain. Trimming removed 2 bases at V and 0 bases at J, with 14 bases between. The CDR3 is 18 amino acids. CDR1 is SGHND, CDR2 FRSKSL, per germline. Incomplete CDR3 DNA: TGTGCCAGCAGTTTATGGACAGAAAATAATTCCTATAATTCGCCCCTCTAC. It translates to CASSLWTENNSYNSPLY. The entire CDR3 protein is CASSLWTENNSYNSPLYF.

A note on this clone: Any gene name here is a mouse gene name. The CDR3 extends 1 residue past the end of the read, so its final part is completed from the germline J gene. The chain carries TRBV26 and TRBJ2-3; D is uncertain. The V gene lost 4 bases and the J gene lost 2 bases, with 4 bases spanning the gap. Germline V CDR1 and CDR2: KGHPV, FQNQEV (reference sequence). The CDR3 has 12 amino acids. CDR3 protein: CASSHIAETLYF. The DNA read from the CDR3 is TGTGCCAGCAGTCACATTGCAGAAACGCTGTAT. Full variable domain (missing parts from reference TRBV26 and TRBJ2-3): NSKVIQTPRYLVKGQGQKAKMRCIPEKGHPVVFWYQQNKNNEFKFLINFQNQEVLQQIDMTEKRFSAECPSNSPCSLEIQSSEAGDSALYLCASSHIAETLYFGSGTRLTVL.

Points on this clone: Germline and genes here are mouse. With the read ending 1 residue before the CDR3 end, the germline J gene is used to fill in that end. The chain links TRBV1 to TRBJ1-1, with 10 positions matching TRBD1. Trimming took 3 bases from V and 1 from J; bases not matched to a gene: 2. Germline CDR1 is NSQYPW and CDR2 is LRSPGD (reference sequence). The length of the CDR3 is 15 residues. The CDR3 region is CTCSARDRGNTEVFF. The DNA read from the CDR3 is TGCACCTGCAGTGCCCGGGACAGGGGAAACACAGAAGTCTTC.

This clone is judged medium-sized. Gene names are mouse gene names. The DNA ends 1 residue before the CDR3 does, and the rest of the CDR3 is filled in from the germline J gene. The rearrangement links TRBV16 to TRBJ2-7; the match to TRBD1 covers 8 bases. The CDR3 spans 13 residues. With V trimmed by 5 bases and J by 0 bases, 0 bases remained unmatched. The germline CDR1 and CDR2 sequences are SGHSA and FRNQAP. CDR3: CASSTGGSYEQYF. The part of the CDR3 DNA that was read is TGTGCAAGCAGCACAGGGGGCTCCTATGAACAGTAC.

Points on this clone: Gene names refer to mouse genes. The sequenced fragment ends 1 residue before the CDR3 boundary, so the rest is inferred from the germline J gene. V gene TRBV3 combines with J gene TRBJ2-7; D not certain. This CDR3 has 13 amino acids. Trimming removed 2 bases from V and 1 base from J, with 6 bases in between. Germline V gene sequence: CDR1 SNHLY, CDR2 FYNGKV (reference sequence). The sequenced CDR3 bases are TGTGCCAGCAGCTTACGGCAATCCTATGAACAGTAC. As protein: CASSLRQSYEQY. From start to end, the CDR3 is CASSLRQSYEQYF.

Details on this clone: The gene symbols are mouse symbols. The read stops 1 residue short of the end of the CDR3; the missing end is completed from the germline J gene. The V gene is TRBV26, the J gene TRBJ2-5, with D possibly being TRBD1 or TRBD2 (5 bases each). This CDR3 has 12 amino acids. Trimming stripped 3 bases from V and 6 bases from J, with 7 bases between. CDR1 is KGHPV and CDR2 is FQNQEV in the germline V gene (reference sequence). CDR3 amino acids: CASSLGGDTQYF. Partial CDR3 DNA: TGTGCCAGCAGTCTCGGGGGTGACACCCAGTAC.

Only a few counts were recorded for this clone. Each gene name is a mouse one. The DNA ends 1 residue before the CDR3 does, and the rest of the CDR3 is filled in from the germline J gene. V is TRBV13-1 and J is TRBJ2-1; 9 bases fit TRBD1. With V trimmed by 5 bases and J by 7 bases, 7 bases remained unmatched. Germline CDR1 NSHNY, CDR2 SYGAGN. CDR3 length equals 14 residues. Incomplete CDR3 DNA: TGTGCCAGCAGCTGGGACAGGGAAAGGGCTGAGCAGTTC. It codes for CASSWDRERAEQF. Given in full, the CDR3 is CASSWDRERAEQFF.

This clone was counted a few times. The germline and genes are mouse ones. The CDR3 bases that were read are TGTGCCAGCAGCTTAGCGGGGAACAACCAGGCTCCGCTT. Protein: CASSLAGNNQAPL. The CDR3 as a whole reads CASSLAGNNQAPLF. The gene calls are TRBV3 and TRBJ1-5; D not resolved. The CDR3 end is not reached by the read, which stops 1 residue before it; the germline J gene fills it in. From germline, CDR1 is SNHLY and CDR2 FYNGKV (reference sequence). Trimming pared 0 bases from V and 1 base from J, leaving 4 bases between. This CDR3 has 14 residues.

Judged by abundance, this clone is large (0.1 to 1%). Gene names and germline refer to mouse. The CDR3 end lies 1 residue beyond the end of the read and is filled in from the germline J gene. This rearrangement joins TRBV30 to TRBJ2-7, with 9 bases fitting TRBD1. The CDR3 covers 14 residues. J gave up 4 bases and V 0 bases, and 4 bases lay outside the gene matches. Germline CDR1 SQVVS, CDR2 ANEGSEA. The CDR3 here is CSSRDWGQGYEQYF. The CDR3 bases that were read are TGTAGTTCTAGAGATTGGGGACAGGGATATGAACAGTAC.

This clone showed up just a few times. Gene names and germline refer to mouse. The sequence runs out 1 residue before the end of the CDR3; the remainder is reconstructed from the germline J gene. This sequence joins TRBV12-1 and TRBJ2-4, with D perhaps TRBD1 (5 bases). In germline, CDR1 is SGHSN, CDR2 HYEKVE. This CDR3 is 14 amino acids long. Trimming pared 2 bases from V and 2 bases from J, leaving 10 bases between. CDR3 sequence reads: CASSPHRIQNTLYF. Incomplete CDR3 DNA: TGTGCCAGCTCTCCCCACAGGATTCAAAACACCTTGTAC.

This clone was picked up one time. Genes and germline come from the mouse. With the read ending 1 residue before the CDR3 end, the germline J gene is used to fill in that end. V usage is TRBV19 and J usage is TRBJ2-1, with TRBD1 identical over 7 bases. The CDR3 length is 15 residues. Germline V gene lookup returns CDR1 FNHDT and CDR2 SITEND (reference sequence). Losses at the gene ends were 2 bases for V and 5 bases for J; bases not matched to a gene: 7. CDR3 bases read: TGTGCCAGCAGTATTCGCGACAGGGACCATGCTGAGCAGTTC. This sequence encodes CASSIRDRDHAEQF. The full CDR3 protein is CASSIRDRDHAEQFF.

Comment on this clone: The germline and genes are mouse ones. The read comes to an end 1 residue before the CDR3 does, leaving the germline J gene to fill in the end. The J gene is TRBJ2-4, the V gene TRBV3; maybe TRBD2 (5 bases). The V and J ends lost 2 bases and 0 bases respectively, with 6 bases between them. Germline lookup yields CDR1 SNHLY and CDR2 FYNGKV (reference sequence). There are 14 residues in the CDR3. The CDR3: CASSLLGSQNTLYF. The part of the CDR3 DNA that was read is TGTGCCAGCAGCTTACTGGGTAGTCAAAACACCTTGTAC. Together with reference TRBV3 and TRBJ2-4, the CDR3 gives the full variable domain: GPKVLQIPSHQIIDMGQMVTLNCDPVSNHLYFYWYKQILGQQMEFLVNFYNGKVMEKSKLFKDQFSVERPDGSYFTLKIQPTALEDSAVYFCASSLLGSQNTLYFGAGTRLSVL.

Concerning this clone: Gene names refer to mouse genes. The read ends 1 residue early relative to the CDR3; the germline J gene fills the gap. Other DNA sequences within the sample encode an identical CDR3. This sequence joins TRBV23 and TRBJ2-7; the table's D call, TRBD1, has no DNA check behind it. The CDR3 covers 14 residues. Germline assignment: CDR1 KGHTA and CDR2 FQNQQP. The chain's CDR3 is CSSSQSGQGYEQYF. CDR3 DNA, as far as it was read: TGCTCCAGCAGTCAATCCGGACAGGGCTATGAACAGTAC. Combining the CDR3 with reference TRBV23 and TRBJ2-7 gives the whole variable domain DAAVTQKPRYLIKMKGQEAEMKCIPEKGHTAVFWYQQKQSKELKFLIYFQNQQPLDQIDMVKERFSAVCPSSSLCSLGIRTCEAEDSALYLCSSSQSGQGYEQYFGPGTRLTVL.

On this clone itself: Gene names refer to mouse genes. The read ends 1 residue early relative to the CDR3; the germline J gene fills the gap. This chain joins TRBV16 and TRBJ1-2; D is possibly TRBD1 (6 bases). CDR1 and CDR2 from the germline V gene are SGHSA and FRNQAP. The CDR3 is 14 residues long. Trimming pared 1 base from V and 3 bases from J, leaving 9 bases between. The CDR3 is CASSLGGGHSDYTF. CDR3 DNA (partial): TGTGCAAGCAGCTTAGGAGGGGGACACTCCGACTACACC.

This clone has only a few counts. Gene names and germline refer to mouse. The CDR3 protein is CASSQGLGYAEQFF. The sequenced part of the CDR3 DNA is TGTGCCAGCAGCCAAGGACTGGGCTATGCTGAGCAGTTC. The V and J genes are TRBV26 and TRBJ2-1; 8 bases align to TRBD2. The read stops 1 residue short of the end of the CDR3; the missing end is completed from the germline J gene. V lost 6 bases and J lost 3; bases outside the gene matches: 4. CDR3 length: 14 amino acids. Germline CDR1 KGHPV, CDR2 FQNQEV (reference sequence).

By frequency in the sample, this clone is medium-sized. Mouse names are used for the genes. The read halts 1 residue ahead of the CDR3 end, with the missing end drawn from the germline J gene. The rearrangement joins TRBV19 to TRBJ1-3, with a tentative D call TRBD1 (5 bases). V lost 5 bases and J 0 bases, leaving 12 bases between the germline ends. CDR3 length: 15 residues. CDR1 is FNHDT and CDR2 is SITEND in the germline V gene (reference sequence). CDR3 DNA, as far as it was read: TGTGCCAGCAGCCCCCGGGGCAATTCTGGAAATACGCTCTAT. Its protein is CASSPRGNSGNTLY. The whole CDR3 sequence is CASSPRGNSGNTLYF.

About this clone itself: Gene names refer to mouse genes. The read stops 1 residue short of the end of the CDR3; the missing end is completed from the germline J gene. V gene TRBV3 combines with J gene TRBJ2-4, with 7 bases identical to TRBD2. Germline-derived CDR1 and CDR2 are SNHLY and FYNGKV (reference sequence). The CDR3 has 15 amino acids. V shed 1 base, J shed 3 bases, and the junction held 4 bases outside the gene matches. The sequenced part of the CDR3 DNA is TGTGCCAGCAGCTTAGAGGCCTGGGGGCAAAACACCTTGTAC. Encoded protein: CASSLEAWGQNTLY. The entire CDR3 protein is CASSLEAWGQNTLYF.

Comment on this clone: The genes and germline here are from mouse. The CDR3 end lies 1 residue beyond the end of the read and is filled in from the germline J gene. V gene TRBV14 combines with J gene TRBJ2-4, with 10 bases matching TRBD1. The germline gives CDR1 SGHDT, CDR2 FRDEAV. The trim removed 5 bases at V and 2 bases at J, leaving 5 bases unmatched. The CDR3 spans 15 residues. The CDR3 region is CASSLTGGLQNTLYF. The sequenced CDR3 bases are TGTGCCAGCAGCTTGACAGGGGGCCTTCAAAACACCTTGTAC.

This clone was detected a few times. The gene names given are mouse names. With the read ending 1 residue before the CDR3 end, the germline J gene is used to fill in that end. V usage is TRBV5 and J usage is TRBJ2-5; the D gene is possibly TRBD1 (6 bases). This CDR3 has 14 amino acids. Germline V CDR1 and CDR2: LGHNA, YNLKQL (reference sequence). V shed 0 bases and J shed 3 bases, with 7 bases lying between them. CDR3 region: CASSQDTGQDTQYF. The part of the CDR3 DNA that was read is TGTGCCAGCAGCCAAGATACAGGGCAAGACACCCAGTAC.

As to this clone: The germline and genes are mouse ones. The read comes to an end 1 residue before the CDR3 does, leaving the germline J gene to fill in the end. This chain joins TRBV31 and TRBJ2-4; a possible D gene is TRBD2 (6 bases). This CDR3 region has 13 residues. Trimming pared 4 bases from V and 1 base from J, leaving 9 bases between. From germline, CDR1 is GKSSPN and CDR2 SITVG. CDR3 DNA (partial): TGTGCCTGGACTCGGACTGGTCAAAACACCTTGTAC. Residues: CAWTRTGQNTLY. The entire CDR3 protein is CAWTRTGQNTLYF.

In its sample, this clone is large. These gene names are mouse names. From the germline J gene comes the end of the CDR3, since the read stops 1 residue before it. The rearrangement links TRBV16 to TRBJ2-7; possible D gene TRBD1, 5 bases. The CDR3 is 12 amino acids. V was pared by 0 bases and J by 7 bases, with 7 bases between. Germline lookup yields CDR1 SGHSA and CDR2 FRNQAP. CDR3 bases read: TGTGCAAGCAGCTTAGACAGGGAAGAACAGTAC. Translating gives CASSLDREEQY. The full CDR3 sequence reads CASSLDREEQYF.

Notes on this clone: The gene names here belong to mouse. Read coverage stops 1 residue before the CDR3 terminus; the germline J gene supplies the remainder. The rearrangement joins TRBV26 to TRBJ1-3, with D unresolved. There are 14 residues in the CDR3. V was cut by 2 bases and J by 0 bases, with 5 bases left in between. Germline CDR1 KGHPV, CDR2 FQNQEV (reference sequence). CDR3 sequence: CASSLGNSGNTLYF. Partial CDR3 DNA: TGTGCCAGCAGTCTGGGAAATTCTGGAAATACGCTCTAT.

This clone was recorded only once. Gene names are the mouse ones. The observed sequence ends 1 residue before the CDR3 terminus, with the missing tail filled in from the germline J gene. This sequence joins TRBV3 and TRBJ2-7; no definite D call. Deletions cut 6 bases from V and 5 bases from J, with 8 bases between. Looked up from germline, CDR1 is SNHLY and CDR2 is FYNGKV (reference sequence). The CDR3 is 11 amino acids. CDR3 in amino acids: CASSPIHEQYF. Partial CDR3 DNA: TGTGCCAGCAGTCCCATCCATGAACAGTAC.

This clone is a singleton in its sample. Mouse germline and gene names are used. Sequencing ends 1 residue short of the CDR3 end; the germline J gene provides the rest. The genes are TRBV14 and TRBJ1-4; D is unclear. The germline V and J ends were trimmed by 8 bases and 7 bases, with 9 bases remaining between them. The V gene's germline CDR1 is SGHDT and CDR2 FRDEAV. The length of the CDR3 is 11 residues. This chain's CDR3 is CARLGCERLFF. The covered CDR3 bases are TGTGCCAGACTGGGGTGCGAAAGATTATTT.

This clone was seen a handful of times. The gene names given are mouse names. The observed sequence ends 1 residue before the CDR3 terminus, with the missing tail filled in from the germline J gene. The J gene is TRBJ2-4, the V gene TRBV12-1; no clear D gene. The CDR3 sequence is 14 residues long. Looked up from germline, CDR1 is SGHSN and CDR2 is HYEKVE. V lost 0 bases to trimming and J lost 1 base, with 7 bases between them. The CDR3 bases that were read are TGTGCCAGCTCTCTCGAATGGGGTCAAAACACCTTGTAC. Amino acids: CASSLEWGQNTLY. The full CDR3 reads CASSLEWGQNTLYF. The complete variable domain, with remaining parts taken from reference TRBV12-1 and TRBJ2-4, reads DSGVVQSPRHIIKEKGGRSVLTCIPISGHSNVVWYQQTLGKELKFLIQHYEKVERDKGFLPSRFSVQQFDDYHSEMNMSALELEDSAMYFCASSLEWGQNTLYFGAGTRLSVL.

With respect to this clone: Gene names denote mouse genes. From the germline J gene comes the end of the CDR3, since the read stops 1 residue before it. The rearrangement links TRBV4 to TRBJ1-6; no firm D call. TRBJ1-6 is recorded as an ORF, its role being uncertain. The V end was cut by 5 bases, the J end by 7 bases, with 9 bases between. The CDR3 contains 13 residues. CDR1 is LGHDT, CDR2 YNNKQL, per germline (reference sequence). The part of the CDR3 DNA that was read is TGTGCCAGCAGCCCCGGGCGGAATTCGCCCCTCTAC. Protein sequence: CASSPGRNSPLY. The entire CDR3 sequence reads CASSPGRNSPLYF.

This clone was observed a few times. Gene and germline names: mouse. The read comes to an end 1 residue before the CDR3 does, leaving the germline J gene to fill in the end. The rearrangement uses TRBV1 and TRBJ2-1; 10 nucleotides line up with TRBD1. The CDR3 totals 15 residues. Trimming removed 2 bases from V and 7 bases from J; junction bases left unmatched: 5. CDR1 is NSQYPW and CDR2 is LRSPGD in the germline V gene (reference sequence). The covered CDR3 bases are TGCACCTGCAGTGCACGGGACAGGGGAGGGGCTGAGCAGTTC. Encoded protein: CTCSARDRGGAEQF. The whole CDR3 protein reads CTCSARDRGGAEQFF.

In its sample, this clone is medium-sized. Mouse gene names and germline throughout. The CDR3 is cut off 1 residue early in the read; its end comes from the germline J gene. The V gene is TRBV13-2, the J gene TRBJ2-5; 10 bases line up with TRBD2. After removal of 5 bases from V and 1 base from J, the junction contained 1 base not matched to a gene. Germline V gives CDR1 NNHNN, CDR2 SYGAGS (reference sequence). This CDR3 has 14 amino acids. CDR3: CASGGLGYQDTQYF. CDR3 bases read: TGTGCCAGCGGGGGACTGGGGTACCAAGACACCCAGTAC.